Reported below is one TCR beta chain. The antigen is not known. This entry is derived from a study of radiation and T cells in renal cell carcinoma. Sequencing used immunoSEQ multiplex PCR; TCRdb keeps in-frame clones, though not all of them. The data show over 90,000 clones, around 80% seen once. Time point specified: blood 4 weeks post-SBRT, at nephrectomy. Specified treatment: 15 Gy SBRT to primary tumor, nephrectomy 4 weeks later. Nephrectomy followed 15 Gy stereotactic body radiation by 4 weeks. General study results and limits: Top tumor clonotypes rose in blood 2 weeks post-radiation, then contracted.

The CDR3 sequence is 15 residues long. Trimming cost V 3 bases and J 7 bases, with 16 bases left between them. Germline CDR1 and CDR2: SEHNR and FQNEAQ (reference sequence). The TCR comes from a man between 60 and 75 years old with renal cell carcinoma. The chain has TRBV7-9 and TRBJ1-5; D is possibly TRBD1 (6 bases). The sample consisted of blood, taken from a patient whose treatment included radiotherapy and nephrectomy. The CDR3 region is CASSFGGGRWQPQHF. The CDR3 DNA reads as TGTGCCAGCAGCTTCGGTGGGGGGCGGTGGCAGCCCCAGCATTTT.